These 28 T cell receptor beta chains came from one sample sequenced in a study of cytomegalovirus exposure and HLA in healthy donors. Sequenced by immunoSEQ multiplex PCR; TCRdb stores in-frame clones only, minus some. The table has around 160,000 clones, 84% seen once. The material sequenced was PBMCs. Receptors originate from a man aged 30 to 45 in good health and CMV-seropositive.

The V gene is TRBV5-6, the J gene TRBJ2-6; 7 nucleotides align to TRBD2. The CDR3 is made up of 16 amino acids. Trimming cost V 0 bases and J 0 bases; bases outside gene matches: 0. CDR1 and CDR2 (germline): SGHDT, YYEEEE. CDR3 coding DNA: TGTGCCAGCAGCTTGGCGGGGGGCTCTGGGGCCAACGTCCTGACTTTC. This codes for CASSLAGGSGANVLTF.

The DNA of the CDR3 is TGTGCCAGCAGCGTCCCCAGCAATGAGCAGTTCTTC. It codes for CASSVPSNEQFF. The chain links TRBV9 to TRBJ2-1; no clear D. CDR3 length: 12 amino acids. In germline, CDR1 is SGDLS, CDR2 YYNGEE. V was pared by 2 bases and J by 6 bases, with 6 bases between.

This clone was seen just once. This sequence joins TRBV9 and TRBJ2-3; 8 bases agree with TRBD2. V shed 4 bases, J shed 2 bases, and the junction held 12 bases outside the gene matches. This CDR3 is 17 amino acids long. Germline loops: CDR1 SGDLS, CDR2 YYNGEE. The DNA for the CDR3 is TGTGCCAGCAGCTCCTCCCCCGGGGGGGGAACCACAGATACGCAGTATTTT. Its protein is CASSSSPGGGTTDTQYF. Combining the CDR3 with reference TRBV9 and TRBJ2-3 gives the whole variable domain DSGVTQTPKHLITATGQRVTLRCSPRSGDLSVYWYQQSLDQGLQFLIQYYNGEERAKGNILERFSAQQFPDLHSELNLSSLELGDSALYFCASSSSPGGGTTDTQYFGPGTRLTVL.

The V call is TRBV29-1, the J call TRBJ2-3; TRBD2 is a possible D gene (6 bases). The germline CDR1 and CDR2 sequences are SQVTM and ANQGSEA. V shed 7 bases and J shed 3 bases, with 20 bases lying between them. This CDR3 comprises 15 residues. The CDR3 spells CSGTIRERGTDTQYF. The DNA of the CDR3 is TGCAGCGGGACTATCAGGGAGAGAGGGACAGATACGCAGTATTTT.

The genes are TRBV4-1 and TRBJ2-1; 11 bases align to TRBD2. The J segment lost 8 bases and the V segment lost 0 bases, leaving 12 bases of the junction unmatched. There are 18 residues in the CDR3. CDR1 MGHRA and CDR2 YSYEKL come from the germline V gene. This CDR3 is CASSQEGLAGGLMDEQFF. Written as DNA, the CDR3 is TGCGCCAGCAGCCAAGAGGGGCTAGCGGGAGGTCTTATGGATGAGCAGTTCTTC.

The CDR3 loop reads CASSRTQTADYGYTF. The CDR3 coding sequence is TGCGCCAGCAGCCGGACACAGACAGCAGACTATGGCTACACCTTC. This chain uses TRBV4-3 with TRBJ1-2; D is possibly TRBD1 (5 bases). The V end lost 4 bases, the J end lost 3 bases, and 15 bases lay between the germline ends. In germline, CDR1 is LGHNA, CDR2 YSLEER. The CDR3 has 15 residues.

As DNA, the CDR3 is TGTGCCAGCAGTTTACAAGGGGATGAGCAGTTCTTC. Its translation: CASSLQGDEQFF. The chain is built from TRBV28 and TRBJ2-1; weak D call: TRBD1 (5 bases). Trimming cost V 2 bases and J 8 bases, with 7 bases left between them. Germline V gene lookup returns CDR1 MDHEN and CDR2 SYDVKM. CDR3 length equals 12 residues.

The chain links TRBV19 to TRBJ1-1; D unresolved. The CDR3 runs to 14 residues. Germline V lookup: CDR1 LNHDA, CDR2 SQIVND (reference sequence). Trimming cost V 10 bases and J 0 bases, with 15 bases left between them. The CDR3 loop is CATSSRDLNTEAFF. CDR3 nucleotide sequence: TGTGCCACATCCTCCCGGGATTTGAACACTGAAGCTTTCTTT.

This chain joins TRBV21-1 and TRBJ2-7; TRBD1 is the table's D call, not checked against the DNA. TRBV21-1 is a pseudogene. The CDR3 runs to 14 residues. CDR3 protein: CASSIGTGGREQYF. The CDR3 region has the DNA TGTGCCAGCAGCATTGGGACAGGGGGGCGCGAGCAGTACTTC.

This clone came up a few times. CDR3 coding DNA: TGTGCCAGCAGGGTAGGGACATTCGGCTACACCTTC. Translating gives CASRVGTFGYTF. V usage is TRBV2 and J usage is TRBJ1-2, with a tentative D call TRBD1 (6 bases). Germline V lookup: CDR1 SNHLY, CDR2 FYNNEI. Trimming cost V 6 bases and J 8 bases, with 13 bases left between them. The CDR3 contains 12 residues.

The chain carries TRBV21-1 and TRBJ2-5; the table's D call of TRBD2 was not tested on the DNA. TRBV21-1 corresponds to a pseudogene. The CDR3 loop spans 15 amino acids. As DNA, the CDR3 is TGTGCCAGCAGCAAAATACTAGCGGGATTGAAGACCCAGTACTTC. It codes for CASSKILAGLKTQYF.

The chain links TRBV5-1 to TRBJ2-3, with D uncertain. The V gene's germline CDR1 is SGHRS and CDR2 YFSETQ. This CDR3 is 13 amino acids long. The germline V and J ends were trimmed by 1 base and 6 bases, with 9 bases remaining between them. The chain's CDR3 is CASSLPPRDTQYF. The DNA for the CDR3 is TGCGCCAGCAGCTTGCCCCCTCGGGATACGCAGTATTTT.

The rearrangement uses TRBV9 and TRBJ1-2; TRBD1 aligns across 7 bases. Trimming at V came to 3 bases and at J to 0 bases, leaving 5 bases not matched to a gene. The CDR3 runs to 15 residues. Germline CDR1 SGDLS, CDR2 YYNGEE. CDR3: CASSGWDSSNYGYTF. CDR3 DNA sequence: TGTGCCAGCAGCGGATGGGACAGCTCTAACTATGGCTACACCTTC. The whole variable domain, remainder taken from reference TRBV9 and TRBJ1-2, is DSGVTQTPKHLITATGQRVTLRCSPRSGDLSVYWYQQSLDQGLQFLIQYYNGEERAKGNILERFSAQQFPDLHSELNLSSLELGDSALYFCASSGWDSSNYGYTFGSGTRLTVV.

This rearrangement joins TRBV28 to TRBJ1-5; D is perhaps TRBD1 (6 bases). Germline V CDR1 and CDR2: MDHEN, SYDVKM. There are 14 residues in the CDR3. V gave up 2 bases and J gave up 6 bases, with 11 bases separating them. The CDR3 DNA is TGTGCCAGCAGTTTAAAACAGGGTACTCAGCCCCAGCATTTT. It translates to CASSLKQGTQPQHF.

The rearrangement uses TRBV30 and TRBJ1-6; D call uncertain. CDR1 GTSNPN and CDR2 SVGIG come from the germline V gene (reference sequence). V was cut by 7 bases and J by 10 bases, with 5 bases left in between. The CDR3 is 9 residues long. CDR3 protein: CASRSPLHF. For the CDR3, the DNA is TGTGCCTCCCGGTCACCCCTCCACTTT.

The chain joins TRBV6-1 to TRBJ2-5; D is unresolved. V shed 3 bases and J shed 7 bases, with 18 bases lying between them. CDR3 length equals 15 residues. In germline, CDR1 is MNHNS, CDR2 SASEGT. The CDR3 sequence: CASSDARTMRGTQYF. The CDR3 bases are TGTGCCAGCAGTGACGCTCGTACAATGCGAGGGACCCAGTACTTC.

J is TRBJ2-1 and V is TRBV5-6, with 8 bases fitting TRBD2. The germline CDR1 and CDR2 sequences are SGHDT and YYEEEE. After removal of 4 bases from V and 2 bases from J, the junction contained 5 bases not matched to a gene. This CDR3 contains 15 residues. CDR3 loop: CASSPGGRPYNEQFF. As DNA, the CDR3 is TGTGCCAGCAGCCCCGGCGGGAGGCCCTACAATGAGCAGTTCTTC. The variable domain in full, completed from reference TRBV5-6 and TRBJ2-1, reads DAGVTQSPTHLIKTRGQQVTLRCSPKSGHDTVSWYQQALGQGPQFIFQYYEEEERQRGNFPDRFSGHQFPNYSSELNVNALLLGDSALYLCASSPGGRPYNEQFFGPGTRLTVL.

CDR3 loop: CATGDSPLNTEAFF. For the CDR3, the DNA is TGTGCCACCGGGGACAGCCCTTTGAACACTGAAGCTTTCTTT. The rearrangement uses TRBV28 and TRBJ1-1; TRBD1 matches at 7 bases. Germline CDR1 is MDHEN and CDR2 is SYDVKM. With 10 bases clipped from V and 0 bases from J, the junction kept 8 bases outside the gene matches. This CDR3 spans 14 amino acids.

The rearrangement joins TRBV7-6 to TRBJ2-1; 7 bases are a match to TRBD1. CDR1 and CDR2 from the germline V gene are SGHVS and FNYEAQ. This CDR3 is 17 amino acids long. V shed 0 bases and J 4 bases; nucleotides not matched to a gene: 9. CDR3: CASSLAADRSPYNEQFF. DNA of the CDR3: TGTGCCAGCAGCTTAGCCGCGGACAGGTCCCCATACAATGAGCAGTTCTTC.

The chain couples TRBV9 to TRBJ1-2; 7 positions agree with TRBD1. Trimming removed 4 bases from V and 8 bases from J; junction bases left unmatched: 23. Germline V lookup: CDR1 SGDLS, CDR2 YYNGEE. This CDR3 comprises 18 residues. The CDR3 reads CASSPLPTGGGGAGGYTF. The CDR3 DNA reads as TGTGCCAGCAGCCCTTTACCGACCGGTGGAGGGGGCGCGGGAGGCTACACCTTC. The entire variable domain, with the rest obtained from reference TRBV9 and TRBJ1-2, is as follows: DSGVTQTPKHLITATGQRVTLRCSPRSGDLSVYWYQQSLDQGLQFLIQYYNGEERAKGNILERFSAQQFPDLHSELNLSSLELGDSALYFCASSPLPTGGGGAGGYTFGSGTRLTVV.

The chain joins TRBV5-5 to TRBJ1-5, with 9 bases identical to TRBD1. Germline V gives CDR1 SGHKS, CDR2 YYEKEE (reference sequence). With V trimmed by 1 base and J by 0 bases, 8 bases remained unmatched. CDR3 size: 18 residues. This CDR3 is CASSLTGQGIGSNQPQHF. In DNA, the CDR3 is TGTGCCAGCAGCTTGACGGGACAGGGAATTGGTAGCAATCAGCCCCAGCATTTT. Full variable domain (rest looked up from reference TRBV5-5 and TRBJ1-5): DAGVTQSPTHLIKTRGQQVTLRCSPISGHKSVSWYQQVLGQGPQFIFQYYEKEERGRGNFPDRFSARQFPNYSSELNVNALLLGDSALYLCASSLTGQGIGSNQPQHFGDGTRLSIL.

This rearrangement joins TRBV5-6 to TRBJ1-1; D gene unclear. Germline V gene data show CDR1 as SGHDT and CDR2 as YYEEEE. The V end was cut by 1 base, the J end by 4 bases, with 5 bases between. The CDR3 is 12 residues long. CDR3 DNA: TGTGCCAGCAGCTTGCCGAGCACTGAAGCTTTCTTT. Protein product: CASSLPSTEAFF.

V is TRBV28 and J is TRBJ1-2; D unresolved. Trimming stripped 3 bases from V and 2 bases from J, with 10 bases between. The length of the CDR3 is 14 residues. Germline-derived CDR1 and CDR2 are MDHEN and SYDVKM. Written as DNA, the CDR3 is TGTGCCAGCAGTTTTCGGGGAGGGAACTATGGCTACACCTTC. It specifies CASSFRGGNYGYTF.

The V gene is TRBV7-8, the J gene TRBJ1-2; the D is unclear. V was shortened by 5 bases and J by 3 bases, with 16 bases between the two germline ends. Germline lookup yields CDR1 SGHVS and CDR2 FQNEAQ. This CDR3 is built from 15 residues. CDR3 nucleotides: TGTGCCAGCAGCCCCCAATCGGTCCTCGACTATGGCTACACCTTC. Encoded protein: CASSPQSVLDYGYTF. Using reference TRBV7-8 and TRBJ1-2 for the parts outside the CDR3, the full variable domain is GAGVSQSPRYKVAKRGQDVALRCDPISGHVSLFWYQQALGQGPEFLTYFQNEAQLDKSGLPSDRFFAERPEGSVSTLKIQRTQQEDSAVYLCASSPQSVLDYGYTFGSGTRLTVV.

The count of this clone is one. The chain employs TRBV19 and TRBJ2-1; D may be TRBD2 (5 bases). Trimming removed 5 bases from V and 6 bases from J, with 11 bases in between. Germline lookup yields CDR1 LNHDA and CDR2 SQIVND (reference sequence). The CDR3 is 13 residues long. DNA of the CDR3: TGTGCCAGTAGTTCGGACTTATTCAATGAGCAGTTCTTC. It translates to CASSSDLFNEQFF.

The chain combines TRBV4-1 with TRBJ1-2; weak D call: TRBD1 (5 bases). Germline-derived CDR1 and CDR2 are MGHRA and YSYEKL. V lost 0 bases and J 3 bases, leaving 8 bases between the germline ends. The CDR3 has 14 amino acids. CDR3 DNA: TGCGCCAGCAGCCAAGAAGAGACAGACTATGGCTACACCTTC. Translated, it gives CASSQEETDYGYTF.

CDR3 nucleotide sequence: TGTGCCAGCAGCGGGGGGCGGAACTACGAGCAGTACTTC. This codes for CASSGGRNYEQYF. The chain is built from TRBV9 and TRBJ2-7; a possible D gene is TRBD1 (6 bases). Germline lookup yields CDR1 SGDLS and CDR2 YYNGEE. Between the trimmed V and J ends, which lost 3 bases and 3 bases, there was a span of 10 bases. The CDR3 runs 13 residues.

The chain uses TRBV2 and TRBJ2-7, with D unclear. This CDR3 spans 12 amino acids. V was trimmed by 8 bases and J by 4 bases, leaving 12 bases between them. In germline, CDR1 is SNHLY, CDR2 FYNNEI. For the CDR3, the DNA is TGTGCCAGCGGTCGGAGAGTTTACGAGCAGTACTTC. Protein product: CASGRRVYEQYF.